The clone carrying this T cell receptor beta chain has a handful of counts. Its target is not known. TCRdb itself ran the reads through MiXCR, one entry per CDR3 protein. The table has roughly 100,000 distinct CDR3 sequences, over 40% seen once. This specimen belongs to a study of T cell repertoires in cytomegalovirus infection. At the level of the study: In the study, CMV epitopes included recently identified HLA-C-restricted and well-studied HLA-B-restricted ones. Signatures in public TCR beta sequences pointed to both CMV infection and matching HLA type.

CDR3 length equals 15 residues. The germline V and J ends were trimmed by 5 bases and 4 bases, with 18 bases remaining between them. Germline values: CDR1 DFQATT, CDR2 SNEGSKA (reference sequence). V gene TRBV20-1 combines with J gene TRBJ1-5, with D possibly TRBD1 on 5 matching bases. The origin of this receptor is a human donor in good health (CMV status not recorded). Some clones in this sample may be carry-over from other donors' samples. The specimen was CD8+ T cells from cultured PBMCs, collected from culture after CMV antigen stimulation. CDR3 amino acids: CSARDSKTRNQPQHF. The CDR3, as DNA: TGCAGTGCTCGGGACTCGAAAACTCGGAATCAGCCCCAGCATTTT.